This entry describes one TCR beta chain. This sample's TCRbeta library carried unique molecular identifier barcodes. MiXCR, run by TCRdb on the PCR reads, gives a single entry per CDR3 protein. Of over 300,000 distinct CDR3 sequences in the sample, around a tenth were seen once. This specimen comes from a study of T-cell reconstitution after alpha-beta-depleted transplantation in children. This CDR3 spans 14 amino acids. Trimming pared 4 bases from V and 4 bases from J, leaving 14 bases between. Germline V gives CDR1 SGHRS, CDR2 YFSETQ. V is TRBV5-1 and J is TRBJ1-2, with D tentatively TRBD1 (6 bases). Source: PBMCs from the stem cell graft donor, taken from the stem cell graft. This TCR derives from a human donor who donated a stem cell graft to a child with acute lymphoblastic leukemia. CDR3 protein: CASSVGHSSYGYTF. Written as DNA, the CDR3 is TGCGCCAGCAGCGTGGGACATAGCTCCTATGGCTACACCTTC.